This record looks at one TCR beta chain sequence and its context. Its cognate antigen is unknown. In germline, CDR1 is SGHNT, CDR2 YENEEA. Between the trimmed V and J ends, which lost 5 bases and 0 bases, there was a span of 18 bases. The length of the CDR3 is 17 residues. The assay was immunoSEQ multiplex PCR, and TCRdb's table has in-frame clones only and misses some. The table has some 200,000 clones, 79% seen once; the top ten hold around 10%. The data belong to a study of cytotoxic CD8 clonotypes in ibrutinib-treated CLL. Study details: Recorded responses included approximately 25 partial and 2 complete; following median approximately six years, 14 stayed remitted and about twelve progressed.

Study-level points and caveats: The clonality went up when patients responded to ibrutinib and dropped back toward baseline at progression.

The genes are TRBV11-3 and TRBJ2-3; D unresolved. The sequencing used PBMCs, collected after 12 months of ibrutinib treatment. This TCR was recovered from a human donor with chronic lymphocytic leukemia. In DNA form, the CDR3 reads TGTGCCAGCAGCCCCCCGACCCGCGGATATAGCACAGATACGCAGTATTTT. Its protein product is CASSPPTRGYSTDTQYF.